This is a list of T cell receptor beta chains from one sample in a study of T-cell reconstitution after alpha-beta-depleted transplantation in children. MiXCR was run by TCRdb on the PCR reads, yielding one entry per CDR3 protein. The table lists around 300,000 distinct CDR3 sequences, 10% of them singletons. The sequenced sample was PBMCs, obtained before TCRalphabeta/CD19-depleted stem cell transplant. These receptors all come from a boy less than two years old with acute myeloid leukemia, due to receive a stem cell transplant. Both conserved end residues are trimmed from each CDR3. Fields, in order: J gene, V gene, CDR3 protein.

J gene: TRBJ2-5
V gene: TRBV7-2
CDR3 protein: ASSTDTYQETQY

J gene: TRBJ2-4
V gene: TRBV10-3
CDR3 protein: AISESIHDRPGLAGPSKNIQY

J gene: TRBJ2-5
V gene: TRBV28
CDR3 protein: ASSLADRGQETQY

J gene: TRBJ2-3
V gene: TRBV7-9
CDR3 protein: ASSLPGPPLDTQY

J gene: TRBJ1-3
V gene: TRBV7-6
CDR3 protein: ASSSAGAPGDTIY

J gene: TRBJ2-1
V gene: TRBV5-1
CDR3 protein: ASSLQGEDYNEQF

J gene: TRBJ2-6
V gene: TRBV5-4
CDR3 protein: ASSLQAQGPGANVLT

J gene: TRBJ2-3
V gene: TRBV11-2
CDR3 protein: ASSFRGADTQY

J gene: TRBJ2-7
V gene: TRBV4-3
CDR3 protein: ASSQDDSPYEQY

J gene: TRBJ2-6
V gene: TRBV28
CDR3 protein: ASMAGGTGANVLT

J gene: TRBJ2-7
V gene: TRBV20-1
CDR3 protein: SGKHSGAYEQY

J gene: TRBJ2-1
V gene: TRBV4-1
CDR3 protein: ASSPGTGTSYNEQF

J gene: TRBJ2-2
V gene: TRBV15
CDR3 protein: ATSRLPGLHTGELF

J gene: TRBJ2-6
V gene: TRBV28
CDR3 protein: ASSLEGQFSSGANVLT

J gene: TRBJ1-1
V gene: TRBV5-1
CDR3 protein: ASSRHGENTEAF

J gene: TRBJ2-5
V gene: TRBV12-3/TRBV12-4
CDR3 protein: ASGPAAFQETQY

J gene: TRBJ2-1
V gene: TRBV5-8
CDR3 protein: ASSLGAGAYNEQF

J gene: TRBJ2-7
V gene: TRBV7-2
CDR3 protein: ASSLGPGTSSYEQY

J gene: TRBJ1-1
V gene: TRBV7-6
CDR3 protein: ASSSSGTGLTEAF

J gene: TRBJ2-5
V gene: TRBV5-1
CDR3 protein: ASSLELGKTQETQY

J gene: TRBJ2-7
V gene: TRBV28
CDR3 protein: ASRSAPPVQY